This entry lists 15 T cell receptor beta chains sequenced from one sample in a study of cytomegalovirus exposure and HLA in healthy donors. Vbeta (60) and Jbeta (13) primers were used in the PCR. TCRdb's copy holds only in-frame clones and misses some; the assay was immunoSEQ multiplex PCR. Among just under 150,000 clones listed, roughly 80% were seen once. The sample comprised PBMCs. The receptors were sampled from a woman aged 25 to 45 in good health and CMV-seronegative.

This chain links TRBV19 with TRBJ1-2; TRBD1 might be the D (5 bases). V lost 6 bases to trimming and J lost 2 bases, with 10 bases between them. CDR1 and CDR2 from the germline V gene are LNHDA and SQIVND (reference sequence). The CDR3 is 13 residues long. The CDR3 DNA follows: TGTGCCAGTAGCTTACAGGCGAACTATGGCTACACCTTC. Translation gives CASSLQANYGYTF.

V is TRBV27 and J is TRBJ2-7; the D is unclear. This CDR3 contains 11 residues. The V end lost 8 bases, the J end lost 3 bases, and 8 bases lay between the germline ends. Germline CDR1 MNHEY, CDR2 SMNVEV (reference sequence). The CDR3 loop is CASPQIYEQYF. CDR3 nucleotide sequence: TGTGCCAGCCCACAGATCTACGAGCAGTACTTC.

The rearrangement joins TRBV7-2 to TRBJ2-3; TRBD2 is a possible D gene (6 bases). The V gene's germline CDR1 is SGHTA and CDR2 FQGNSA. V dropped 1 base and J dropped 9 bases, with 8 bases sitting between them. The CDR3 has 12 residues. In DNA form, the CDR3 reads TGTGCCAGCAGCTTAGTTGGGGGGACGCAGTATTTT. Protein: CASSLVGGTQYF.

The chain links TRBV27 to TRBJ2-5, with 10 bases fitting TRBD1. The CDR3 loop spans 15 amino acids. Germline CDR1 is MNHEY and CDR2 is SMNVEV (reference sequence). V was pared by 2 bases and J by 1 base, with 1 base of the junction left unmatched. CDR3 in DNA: TGTGCCAGCAGTTTACGGGACAGGGGCCAAGAGACCCAGTACTTC. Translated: CASSLRDRGQETQYF.

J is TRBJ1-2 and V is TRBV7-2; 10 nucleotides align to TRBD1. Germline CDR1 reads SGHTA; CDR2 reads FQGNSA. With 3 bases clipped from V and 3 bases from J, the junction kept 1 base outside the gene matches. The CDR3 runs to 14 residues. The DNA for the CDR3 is TGTGCCAGCAGCTTGGGGACAGGGGACTATGGCTACACCTTC. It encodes CASSLGTGDYGYTF.

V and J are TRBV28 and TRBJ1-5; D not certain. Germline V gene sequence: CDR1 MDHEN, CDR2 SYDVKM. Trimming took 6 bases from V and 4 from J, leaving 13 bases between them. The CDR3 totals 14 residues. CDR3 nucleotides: TGTGCCAGCAGACTGAGCAGCGTTAATCAGCCCCAGCATTTT. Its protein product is CASRLSSVNQPQHF.

The CDR3 sequence: CASRTRIESYEQYF. In DNA form, the CDR3 reads TGCGCCAGCAGGACAAGGATCGAGTCCTACGAGCAGTACTTC. The J gene is TRBJ2-7, the V gene TRBV5-1; D gene ambiguous. Germline values: CDR1 SGHRS, CDR2 YFSETQ. V dropped 5 bases and J dropped 1 base, with 13 bases sitting between them. The CDR3 sequence is 14 residues long.

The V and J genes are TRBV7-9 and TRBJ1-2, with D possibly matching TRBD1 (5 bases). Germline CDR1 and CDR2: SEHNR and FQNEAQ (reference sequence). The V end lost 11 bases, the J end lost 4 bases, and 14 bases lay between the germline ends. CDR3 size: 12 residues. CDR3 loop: CAGSGLAYGYTF. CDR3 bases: TGTGCCGGTTCGGGACTGGCCTATGGCTACACCTTC. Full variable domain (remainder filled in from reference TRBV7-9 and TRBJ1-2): DTGVSQNPRHKITKRGQNVTFRCDPISEHNRLYWYRQTLGQGPEFLTYFQNEAQLEKSRLLSDRFSAERPKGSFSTLEIQRTEQGDSAMYLCAGSGLAYGYTFGSGTRLTVV.

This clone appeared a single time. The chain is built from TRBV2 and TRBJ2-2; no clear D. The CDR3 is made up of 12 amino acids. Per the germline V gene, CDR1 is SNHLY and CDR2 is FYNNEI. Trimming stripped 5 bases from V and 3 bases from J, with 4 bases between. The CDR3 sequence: CASSLDTGELFF. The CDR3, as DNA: TGTGCCAGCAGTCTCGACACCGGGGAGCTGTTTTTT.

This CDR3 reads CASSLVEGQNIQYF. As DNA, the CDR3 is TGTGCCAGCAGCTTGGTGGAGGGGCAAAACATTCAGTACTTC. The chain joins TRBV5-6 to TRBJ2-4, with D possibly being TRBD2 (6 bases). The germline CDR1 and CDR2 sequences are SGHDT and YYEEEE. V gave up 0 bases and J gave up 5 bases, with 9 bases separating them. This CDR3 spans 14 amino acids.

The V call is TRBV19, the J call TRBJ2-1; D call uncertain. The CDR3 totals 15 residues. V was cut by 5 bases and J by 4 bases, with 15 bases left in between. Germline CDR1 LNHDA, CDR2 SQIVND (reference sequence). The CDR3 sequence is CASSASLIQYNEQFF. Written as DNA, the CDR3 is TGTGCCAGTAGTGCCTCCCTTATCCAGTACAATGAGCAGTTCTTC.

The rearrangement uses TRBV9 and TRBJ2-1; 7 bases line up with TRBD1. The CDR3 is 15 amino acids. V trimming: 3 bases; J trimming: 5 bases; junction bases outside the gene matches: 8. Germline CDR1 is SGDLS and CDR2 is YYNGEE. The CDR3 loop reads CASSAPDRENNEQFF. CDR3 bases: TGTGCCAGCAGCGCCCCTGACAGGGAGAACAATGAGCAGTTCTTC.

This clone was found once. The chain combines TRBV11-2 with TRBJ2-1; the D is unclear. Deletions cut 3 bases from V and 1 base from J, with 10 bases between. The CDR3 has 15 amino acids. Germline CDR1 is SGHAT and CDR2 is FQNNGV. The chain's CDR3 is CASSLGTSSYNEQFF. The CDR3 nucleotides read TGTGCCAGCAGCTTGGGCACTTCTTCCTACAATGAGCAGTTCTTC.

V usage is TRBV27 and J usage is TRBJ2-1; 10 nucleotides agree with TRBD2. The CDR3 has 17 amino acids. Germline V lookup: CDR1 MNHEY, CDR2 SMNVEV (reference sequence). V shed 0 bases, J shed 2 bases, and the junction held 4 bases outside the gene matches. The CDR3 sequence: CASSLSPTSGTYNEQFF. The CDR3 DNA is TGTGCCAGCAGTTTATCTCCAACTAGCGGGACCTACAATGAGCAGTTCTTC.

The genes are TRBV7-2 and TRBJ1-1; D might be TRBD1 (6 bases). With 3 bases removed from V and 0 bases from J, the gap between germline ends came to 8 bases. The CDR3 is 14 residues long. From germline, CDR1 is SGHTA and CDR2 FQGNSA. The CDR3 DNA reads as TGTGCCAGCAGCTTCACAGGGTTGAACACTGAAGCTTTCTTT. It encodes CASSFTGLNTEAFF.